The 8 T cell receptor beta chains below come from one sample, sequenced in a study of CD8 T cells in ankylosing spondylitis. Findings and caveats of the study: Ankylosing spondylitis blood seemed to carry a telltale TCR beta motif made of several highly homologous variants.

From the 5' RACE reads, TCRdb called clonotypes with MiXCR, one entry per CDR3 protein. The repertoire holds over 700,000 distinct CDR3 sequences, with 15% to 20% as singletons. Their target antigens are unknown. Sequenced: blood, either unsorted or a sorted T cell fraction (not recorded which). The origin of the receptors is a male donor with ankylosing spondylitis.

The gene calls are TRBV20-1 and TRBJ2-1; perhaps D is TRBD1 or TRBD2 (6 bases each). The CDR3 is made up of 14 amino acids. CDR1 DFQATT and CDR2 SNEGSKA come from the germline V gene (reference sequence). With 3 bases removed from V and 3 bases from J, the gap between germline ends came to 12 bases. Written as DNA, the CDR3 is TGCAGTGCTAGTCGGGGGCCCAGCTACAATGAGCAGTTCTTC. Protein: CSASRGPSYNEQFF.

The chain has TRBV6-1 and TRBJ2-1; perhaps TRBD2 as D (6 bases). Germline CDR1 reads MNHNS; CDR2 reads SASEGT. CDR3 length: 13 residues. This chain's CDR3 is CAIGGAGRNEQFF. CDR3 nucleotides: TGTGCAATCGGCGGGGCGGGGAGGAATGAGCAGTTCTTC.

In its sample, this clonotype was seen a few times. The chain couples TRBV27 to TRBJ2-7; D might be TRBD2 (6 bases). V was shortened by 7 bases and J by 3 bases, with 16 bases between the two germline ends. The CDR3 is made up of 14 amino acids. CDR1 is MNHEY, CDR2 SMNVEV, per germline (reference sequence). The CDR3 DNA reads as TGTGCCAGCACGGTCGCAGGTAGCGGCTACGAGCAGTACTTC. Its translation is CASTVAGSGYEQYF.

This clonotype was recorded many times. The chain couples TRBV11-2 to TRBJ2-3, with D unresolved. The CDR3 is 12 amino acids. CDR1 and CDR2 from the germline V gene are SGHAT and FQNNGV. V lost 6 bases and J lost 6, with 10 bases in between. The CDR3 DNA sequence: TGTGCCAGCAGGAAAGGGCTGGATACGCAGTATTTT. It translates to CASRKGLDTQYF.

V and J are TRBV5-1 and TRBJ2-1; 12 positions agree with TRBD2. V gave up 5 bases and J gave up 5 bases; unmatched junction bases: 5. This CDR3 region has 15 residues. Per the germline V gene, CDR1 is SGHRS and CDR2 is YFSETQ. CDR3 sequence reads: CASRSGLAGNNEQFF. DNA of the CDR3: TGCGCCAGCAGATCTGGACTAGCGGGGAACAATGAGCAGTTCTTC.

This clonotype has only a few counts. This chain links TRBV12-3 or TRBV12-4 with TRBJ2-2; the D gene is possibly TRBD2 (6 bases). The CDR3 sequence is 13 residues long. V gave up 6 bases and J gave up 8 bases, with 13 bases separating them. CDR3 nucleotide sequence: TGTGCCAGCAGCCCGGCCGGGGGTGGGGAGCTGTTTTTT. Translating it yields CASSPAGGGELFF.

The CDR3: CASSRNLGGQGNTGELFF. The CDR3 nucleotides read TGTGCCAGCAGCCGTAACCTCGGGGGACAGGGGAACACCGGGGAGCTGTTTTTT. The gene calls are TRBV12-3 or TRBV12-4 and TRBJ2-2; 9 bases map to TRBD1. The J segment lost 1 base and the V segment lost 6 bases, leaving 12 bases of the junction unmatched. This CDR3 has 18 amino acids.

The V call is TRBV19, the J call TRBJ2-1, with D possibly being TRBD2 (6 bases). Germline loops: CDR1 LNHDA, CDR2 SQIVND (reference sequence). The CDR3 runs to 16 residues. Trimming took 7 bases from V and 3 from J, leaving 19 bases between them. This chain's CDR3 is CASIPSPGGDYNEQFF. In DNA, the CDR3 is TGTGCCAGTATCCCTTCCCCGGGCGGGGACTACAATGAGCAGTTCTTC.